The rows below give T cell receptor beta chains drawn from one sample of a study of memory CD4+ T cells and cytomegalovirus serostatus. Method: immunoSEQ multiplex PCR; TCRdb's copy keeps in-frame clones and lacks some. The top ten hold roughly 0.88% of the sample, which has more than 55,000 clones, 82% seen once. Sequencing was carried out using memory CD4+ T cells from blood. Receptors were obtained from an adult in good health and CMV-seronegative. Both conserved end residues are part of each CDR3. The order of the fields is CDR3 protein, CDR3 DNA, D gene, J gene, clone size, V gene. D genes are given only for firm matches. Clone size is given for some rows only: seen once, a few or many times, or a class if the clone is expanded.

CASSRDRGTDTQYF | TGTGCCAGCAGCAGGGACAGGGGAACAGATACGCAGTATTTT | TRBD1 | TRBJ2-3 | NA | TRBV6-5
CAIGGPYGYTF | TGTGCCATCGGCGGTCCCTATGGCTACACCTTC | NA | TRBJ1-2 | few | TRBV10-3
CSVPGGDEQFF | TGCAGTGTTCCGGGGGGAGATGAGCAGTTCTTC | TRBD2 | TRBJ2-1 | NA | TRBV20-1
CASRPRDRIITGELFF | TGCGCCAGCAGACCCCGGGACAGGATAATCACCGGGGAGCTGTTTTTT | TRBD1 | TRBJ2-2 | NA | TRBV4-1
CSVERTGTGQFF | TGCAGCGTTGAACGCACCGGGACAGGGCAGTTCTTC | TRBD1 | TRBJ2-1 | few | TRBV29-1
CASSPPGLAGSREQFF | TGTGCCAGCTCACCCCCCGGGCTAGCGGGAAGTAGGGAGCAGTTCTTC | TRBD2 | TRBJ2-1 | NA | TRBV18
CASSQVALVETQYF | TGCGCCAGCAGCCAAGTAGCTCTTGTAGAGACCCAGTACTTC | NA | TRBJ2-5 | once | TRBV4-1
CSVVYSGVKNIQYF | TGCAGCGTTGTTTATTCAGGGGTCAAAAACATTCAGTACTTC | NA | TRBJ2-4 | NA | TRBV29-1
CAIRSGTSDSKEQYF | TGTGCCATCAGATCCGGGACTAGCGACTCTAAAGAGCAGTACTTC | TRBD2 | TRBJ2-7 | NA | TRBV10-3
CASSTSGRGYNEQFF | TGTGCCAGTAGTACCAGCGGGAGGGGGTACAATGAGCAGTTCTTC | TRBD2 | TRBJ2-1 | NA | TRBV19
CASSLYGGANVLTF | TGCGCCAGCAGCTTATACGGGGGGGCCAACGTCCTGACTTTC | NA | TRBJ2-6 | once | TRBV5-1
CASSVGGNTGELFF | TGTGCCAGCAGCGTAGGCGGGAACACCGGGGAGCTGTTTTTT | NA | TRBJ2-2 | NA | TRBV9
CASSSGGGGTYNEQFF | TGTGCCAGCAGCTCCGGGGGCGGGGGGACCTACAATGAGCAGTTCTTC | TRBD2 | TRBJ2-1 | NA | TRBV11-2
CASSLLAESSYEQYF | TGTGCCAGCAGCTTACTAGCGGAAAGCTCCTACGAGCAGTACTTC | TRBD2 | TRBJ2-7 | medium-sized | TRBV7-3
CASSLVGASYEQYF | TGCGCCAGCAGCTTGGTTGGAGCTTCCTACGAGCAGTACTTC | NA | TRBJ2-7 | once | TRBV5-1
CASSIASQFNYGYTF | TGTGCCAGTAGTATAGCCAGCCAATTTAACTATGGCTACACCTTC | NA | TRBJ1-2 | few | TRBV19
CASSPGQGGGPRETQYF | TGTGCCAGCAGCCCGGGACAGGGAGGGGGACCAAGGGAGACCCAGTACTTC | TRBD1 | TRBJ2-5 | NA | TRBV7-8
CAWNLWTGSSYNEQFF | TGTGCCTGGAATTTGTGGACAGGGAGCTCCTACAATGAGCAGTTCTTC | TRBD1 | TRBJ2-1 | NA | TRBV30
CASSASILRTDTQYF | TGTGCCAGCAGCGCATCCATCCTACGCACAGATACGCAGTATTTT | NA | TRBJ2-3 | few | TRBV7-3
CASRASGTSYEQYF | TGTGCCAGCAGAGCTAGCGGGACCTCCTACGAGCAGTACTTC | TRBD2 | TRBJ2-7 | NA | TRBV6-6
CASSSGRDRHSPLHF | TGCGCCAGCAGCTCCGGCCGGGACAGGCACTCACCCCTCCACTTT | TRBD1 | TRBJ1-6 | NA | TRBV5-1